Presented here are 18 T cell receptor beta chains from one specimen sequenced in a study of blood T cell repertoires in COVID-19. Method: immunoSEQ multiplex PCR; TCRdb's copy keeps in-frame clones and lacks some. The sample lists about 40,000 clones; around 83% were seen once. The source material was peripheral blood. Every receptor here comes from a man over 45 in a cohort sampled during active COVID-19.

The chain is built from TRBV10-1 and TRBJ1-2; D not certain. Per germline, CDR1 WNHNN and CDR2 SYGVQD (reference sequence). The V and J ends lost 3 bases and 1 base respectively, with 3 bases between them. CDR3 length: 12 residues. In DNA form, the CDR3 reads TGCGCCAGCAGTGACAGTAACTATGGCTACACCTTC. As protein: CASSDSNYGYTF.

V usage is TRBV5-6 and J usage is TRBJ2-1, with 7 positions matching TRBD1. The trim removed 1 base at V and 14 bases at J, leaving 12 bases unmatched. The CDR3 covers 14 residues. Germline loops: CDR1 SGHDT, CDR2 YYEEEE. CDR3 sequence reads: CASSLNRGLRGEFF. CDR3 nucleotide sequence: TGTGCCAGCAGCTTGAACAGGGGTCTCAGAGGCGAGTTCTTC.

This clone was found a few times. CDR3 in amino acids: CASSLDPGWELFF. The CDR3 nucleotides read TGCGCCAGCAGCTTGGACCCCGGGTGGGAGCTGTTTTTT. V usage is TRBV5-1 and J usage is TRBJ2-2; D is uncertain. The ends were cut back, 0 bases at V and 9 bases at J, with 9 bases in the middle. CDR1 is SGHRS, CDR2 YFSETQ, per germline. This CDR3 has 13 amino acids. The whole variable domain, remainder taken from reference TRBV5-1 and TRBJ2-2, is KAGVTQTPRYLIKTRGQQVTLSCSPISGHRSVSWYQQTPGQGLQFLFEYFSETQRNKGNFPGRFSGRQFSNSRSEMNVSTLELGDSALYLCASSLDPGWELFFGEGSRLTVL.

This clone was observed a single time. The CDR3 DNA is TGTGCCAGCAGTGACCCCTACACCGGGGAGCTGTTTTTT. Translated: CASSDPYTGELFF. The rearrangement uses TRBV6-4 and TRBJ2-2, with D uncertain. The germline V gene encodes CDR1 MRHNA and CDR2 SNTAGT. CDR3 size: 13 residues. V gave up 2 bases and J gave up 3 bases, with 4 bases separating them.

This chain links TRBV27 with TRBJ2-1; 10 nucleotides agree with TRBD2. V was clipped by 2 bases and J by 6 bases; unmatched bases: 7. Germline V lookup: CDR1 MNHEY, CDR2 SMNVEV (reference sequence). The CDR3 loop spans 16 amino acids. The CDR3 region is CASSLLSGGGPNEQFF. CDR3 nucleotides: TGTGCCAGCAGTTTACTAAGCGGGGGGGGACCCAATGAGCAGTTCTTC.

This chain uses TRBV27 with TRBJ1-1; TRBD1 is a possible D gene (5 bases). The V gene lost 5 bases and the J gene lost 0 bases, with 22 bases spanning the gap. The germline gives CDR1 MNHEY, CDR2 SMNVEV (reference sequence). This CDR3 is 18 amino acids long. The CDR3 is CASSAPRVPGRLNTEAFF. CDR3 DNA sequence: TGTGCCAGCAGTGCCCCCCGAGTCCCAGGGCGCCTGAACACTGAAGCTTTCTTT.

This rearrangement joins TRBV5-6 to TRBJ2-7, with D possibly matching TRBD2 (6 bases). The germline CDR1 and CDR2 sequences are SGHDT and YYEEEE. V lost 4 bases, J lost 3 bases, and 14 bases lay in between. The CDR3 extends over 14 amino acids. The CDR3 bases are TGTGCCAGCAGCGCTGGGGCGGGGCGCTACGAGCAGTACTTC. This codes for CASSAGAGRYEQYF.

The genes are TRBV5-1 and TRBJ2-2, with TRBD1 as a possible D gene (6 bases). The germline CDR1 and CDR2 sequences are SGHRS and YFSETQ. The V and J ends lost 4 bases and 4 bases respectively, with 11 bases between them. This CDR3 has 14 amino acids. Written as DNA, the CDR3 is TGCGCCAGCAGCCCTCGAGGGGGCACCGGGGAGCTGTTTTTT. Encoded protein: CASSPRGGTGELFF.

The chain joins TRBV5-5 to TRBJ1-3, with TRBD1 as a possible D gene (6 bases). This CDR3 is 14 amino acids long. The V gene lost 6 bases and the J gene lost 4 bases, with 14 bases spanning the gap. Germline V gives CDR1 SGHKS, CDR2 YYEKEE (reference sequence). The CDR3 nucleotides read TGTGCCAGCACCCTGACAGGTATAGGAAACACCATATATTTT. It encodes CASTLTGIGNTIYF.

The CDR3 nucleotides read TGTGCCAGCAGTTTAGGGACAGGGGATAGCTATGGCTACACCTTC. Translated: CASSLGTGDSYGYTF. This sequence joins TRBV27 and TRBJ1-2; 10 bases line up with TRBD1. V was clipped by 2 bases and J by 4 bases; unmatched bases: 4. Germline V gene lookup returns CDR1 MNHEY and CDR2 SMNVEV (reference sequence). The CDR3 sequence is 15 residues long.

For this clone: Germline is not matched at one junction end, which may reflect a read error. The gene calls are TRBV7-7 and TRBJ2-1, with 13 bases that match TRBD2. The CDR3 extends over 14 amino acids. Germline V gives CDR1 SSHAT, CDR2 FNYEAQ (reference sequence). CDR3: CASSLGLAGNEQFF. CDR3 in DNA: TGTGCTAGCAGCTTGGGACTAGCGGGAAATGAGCAGTTCTTC.

V and J are TRBV5-6 and TRBJ2-7, with 7 bases that match TRBD1. The CDR3 totals 19 residues. Germline V lookup: CDR1 SGHDT, CDR2 YYEEEE. Trimming took 2 bases from V and 0 from J; bases not matched to a gene: 17. CDR3 DNA sequence: TGTGCCAGCAGCTTCAGGGTCGGTCGTGTGGGACAGTTCTCCTACGAGCAGTACTTC. Its translation is CASSFRVGRVGQFSYEQYF.

The rearrangement links TRBV5-1 to TRBJ2-3, with D uncertain. The CDR3 runs 14 residues. The V end lost 1 base, the J end lost 2 bases, and 8 bases lay between the germline ends. In germline, CDR1 is SGHRS, CDR2 YFSETQ. The CDR3 DNA is TGCGCCAGCAGCTTGTTAGGAGTCACAGATACGCAGTATTTT. This encodes CASSLLGVTDTQYF.

V usage is TRBV27 and J usage is TRBJ2-2, with 7 bases fitting TRBD1. Germline lookup yields CDR1 MNHEY and CDR2 SMNVEV (reference sequence). V was clipped by 1 base and J by 5 bases; unmatched bases: 4. The CDR3 is 15 amino acids. CDR3: CASSLWDSRTGELFF. Here the CDR3 DNA reads TGTGCCAGCAGTTTATGGGACAGTAGAACCGGGGAGCTGTTTTTT.

The chain has TRBV5-1 and TRBJ2-5, with TRBD1 matching 8 bases. Germline CDR1 SGHRS, CDR2 YFSETQ. The CDR3 consists of 16 residues. J lost 5 bases, V lost 2 bases, and 11 bases had no gene match. Here the CDR3 reads CASSFTGQGAGETQYF. Here the CDR3 DNA reads TGCGCCAGCAGCTTTACAGGACAGGGTGCCGGGGAGACCCAGTACTTC.

The rearrangement joins TRBV7-9 to TRBJ1-1; 9 bases are a match to TRBD1. Germline loops: CDR1 SEHNR, CDR2 FQNEAQ (reference sequence). V lost 10 bases to trimming and J lost 2 bases; unmatched junction nucleotides: 11. The CDR3 extends over 15 amino acids. DNA for the CDR3: TGTGCCATCCCCACAGGGGGCACCAGAAACACTGAAGCTTTCTTT. Translation: CAIPTGGTRNTEAFF.

The genes are TRBV5-4 and TRBJ2-7, with 8 bases identical to TRBD2. The length of the CDR3 is 15 residues. The germline gives CDR1 SGHNT, CDR2 YYREEE (reference sequence). V lost 0 bases and J lost 2; bases outside the gene matches: 4. The CDR3 here is CASSLEAGGTYEQYF. In nucleotides, the CDR3 is TGTGCCAGCAGCTTGGAGGCGGGGGGAACCTACGAGCAGTACTTC.

In its sample, this clone was seen a few times. This chain uses TRBV7-3 with TRBJ2-7; D is possibly TRBD2 (7 bases). CDR3 length equals 18 residues. The V and J ends lost 1 base and 2 bases respectively, with 21 bases between them. Germline CDR1 is SGHTA and CDR2 is FQGTGA. CDR3 loop: CASSLNKTLGGGPYEQYV. As DNA, the CDR3 is TGTGCCAGCAGCTTAAATAAGACCCTAGGGGGAGGGCCCTACGAGCAGTACGTC.